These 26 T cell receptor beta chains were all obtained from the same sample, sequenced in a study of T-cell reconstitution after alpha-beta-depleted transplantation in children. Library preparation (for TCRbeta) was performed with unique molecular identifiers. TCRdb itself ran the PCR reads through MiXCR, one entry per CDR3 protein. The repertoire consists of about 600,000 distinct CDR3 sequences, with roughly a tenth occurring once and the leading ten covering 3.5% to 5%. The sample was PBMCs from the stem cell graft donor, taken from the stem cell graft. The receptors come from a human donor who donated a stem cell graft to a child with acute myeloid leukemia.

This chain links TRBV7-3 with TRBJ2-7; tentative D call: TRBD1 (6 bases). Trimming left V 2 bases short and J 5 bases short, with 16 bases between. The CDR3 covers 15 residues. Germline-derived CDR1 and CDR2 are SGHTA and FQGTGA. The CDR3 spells CASSLEGGPSHEQYF. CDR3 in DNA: TGTGCCAGCAGCTTAGAAGGGGGTCCCTCTCACGAGCAGTACTTC.

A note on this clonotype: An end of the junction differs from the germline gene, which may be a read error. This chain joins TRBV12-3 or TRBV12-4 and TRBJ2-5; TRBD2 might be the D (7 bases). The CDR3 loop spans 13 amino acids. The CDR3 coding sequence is TGTGCCAGCAGCTTAGGGGGGGGCGGGACCCAGTACTTC. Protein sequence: CASSLGGGGTQYF.

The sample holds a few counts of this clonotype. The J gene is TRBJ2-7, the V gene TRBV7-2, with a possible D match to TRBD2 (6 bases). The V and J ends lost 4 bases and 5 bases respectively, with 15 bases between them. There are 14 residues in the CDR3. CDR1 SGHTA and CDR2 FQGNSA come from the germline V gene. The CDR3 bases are TGTGCCAGCAGCTGGAGGGTATGGTGCGACGAGCAGTACTTC. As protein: CASSWRVWCDEQYF. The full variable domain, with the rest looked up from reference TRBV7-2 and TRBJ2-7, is GAGVSQSPSNKVTEKGKDVELRCDPISGHTALYWYRQSLGQGLEFLIYFQGNSAPDKSGLPSDRFSAERTGGSVSTLTIQRTQQEDSAVYLCASSWRVWCDEQYFGPGTRLTVT.

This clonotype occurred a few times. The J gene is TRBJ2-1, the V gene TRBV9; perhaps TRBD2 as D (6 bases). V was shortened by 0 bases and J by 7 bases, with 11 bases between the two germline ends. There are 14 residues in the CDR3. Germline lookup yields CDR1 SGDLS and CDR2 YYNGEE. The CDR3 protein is CASSVASLANEQFF. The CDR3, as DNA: TGTGCCAGCAGCGTAGCCTCACTAGCTAATGAGCAGTTCTTC.

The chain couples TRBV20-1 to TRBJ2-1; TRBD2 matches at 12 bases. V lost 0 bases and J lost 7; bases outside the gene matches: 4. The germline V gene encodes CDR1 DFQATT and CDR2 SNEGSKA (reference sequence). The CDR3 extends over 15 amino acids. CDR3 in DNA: TGCAGTGCTAGAGAGAGGACTAGCGGGACTAATGAGCAGTTCTTC. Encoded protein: CSARERTSGTNEQFF.

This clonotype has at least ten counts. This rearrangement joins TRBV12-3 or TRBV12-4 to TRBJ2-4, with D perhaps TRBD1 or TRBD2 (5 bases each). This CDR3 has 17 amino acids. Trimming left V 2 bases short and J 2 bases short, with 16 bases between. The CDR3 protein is CASSLYWGISSKNIQYF. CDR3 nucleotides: TGTGCCAGCAGTTTATATTGGGGGATTTCGTCCAAAAACATTCAGTACTTC.

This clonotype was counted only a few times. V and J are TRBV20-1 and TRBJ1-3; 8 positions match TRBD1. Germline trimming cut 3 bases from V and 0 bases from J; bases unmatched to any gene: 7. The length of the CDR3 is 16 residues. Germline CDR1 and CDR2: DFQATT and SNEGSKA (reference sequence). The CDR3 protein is CSARLTTGGSGNTIYF. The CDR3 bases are TGCAGTGCTAGGCTAACTACAGGGGGCTCTGGAAACACCATATATTTT.

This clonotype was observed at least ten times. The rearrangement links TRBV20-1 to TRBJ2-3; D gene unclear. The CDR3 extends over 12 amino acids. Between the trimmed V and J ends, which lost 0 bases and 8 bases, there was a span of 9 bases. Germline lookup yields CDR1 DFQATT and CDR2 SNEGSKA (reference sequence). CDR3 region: CSARDTGGTQYF. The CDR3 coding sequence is TGCAGTGCTAGAGATACCGGTGGTACGCAGTATTTT.

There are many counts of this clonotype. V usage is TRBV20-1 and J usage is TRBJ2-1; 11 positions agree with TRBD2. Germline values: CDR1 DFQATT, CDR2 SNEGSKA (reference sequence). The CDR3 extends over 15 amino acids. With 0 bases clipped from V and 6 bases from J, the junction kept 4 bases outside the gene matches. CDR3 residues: CSARDSGRGFNEQFF. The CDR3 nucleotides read TGCAGTGCTAGAGATAGCGGGAGGGGGTTCAATGAGCAGTTCTTC.

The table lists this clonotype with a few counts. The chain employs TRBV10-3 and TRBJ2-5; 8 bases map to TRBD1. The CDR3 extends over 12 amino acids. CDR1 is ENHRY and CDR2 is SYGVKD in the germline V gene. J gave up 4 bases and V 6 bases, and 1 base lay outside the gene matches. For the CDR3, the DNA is TGTGCCATCAGCACAGGGGGAGAGACCCAGTACTTC. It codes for CAISTGGETQYF.

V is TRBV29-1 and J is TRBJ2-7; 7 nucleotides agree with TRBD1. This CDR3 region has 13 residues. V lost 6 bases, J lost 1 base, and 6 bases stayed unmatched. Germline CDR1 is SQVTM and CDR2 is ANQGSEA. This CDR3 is CSVGDRASYEQYF. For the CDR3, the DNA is TGCAGCGTCGGTGACAGGGCTTCCTACGAGCAGTACTTC.

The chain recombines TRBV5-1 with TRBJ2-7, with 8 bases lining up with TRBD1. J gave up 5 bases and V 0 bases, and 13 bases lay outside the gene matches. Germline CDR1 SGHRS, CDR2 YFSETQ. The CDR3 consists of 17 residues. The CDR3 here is CASSLESRGTGNDEQYF. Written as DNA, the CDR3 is TGCGCCAGCAGCTTGGAATCCCGTGGGACAGGTAACGACGAGCAGTACTTC.

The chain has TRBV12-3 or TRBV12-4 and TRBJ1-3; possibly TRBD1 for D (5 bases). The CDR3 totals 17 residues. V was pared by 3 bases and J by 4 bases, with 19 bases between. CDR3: CASSLGTGVVAGNTIYF. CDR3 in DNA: TGTGCCAGCAGTTTGGGGACGGGAGTGGTGGCCGGAAACACCATATATTTT.

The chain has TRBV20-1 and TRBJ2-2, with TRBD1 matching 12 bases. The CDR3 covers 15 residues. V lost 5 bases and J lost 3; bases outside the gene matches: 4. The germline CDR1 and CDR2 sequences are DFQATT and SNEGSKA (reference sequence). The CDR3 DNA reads TGCAGTGCTTACGGGACAGGGGGCTACACCGGGGAGCTGTTTTTT. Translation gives CSAYGTGGYTGELFF.

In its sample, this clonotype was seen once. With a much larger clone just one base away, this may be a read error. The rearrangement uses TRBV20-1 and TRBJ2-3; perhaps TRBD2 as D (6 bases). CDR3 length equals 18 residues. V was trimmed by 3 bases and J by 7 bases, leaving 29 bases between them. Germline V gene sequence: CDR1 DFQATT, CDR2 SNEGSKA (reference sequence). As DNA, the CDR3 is TGCAGTGCTAGTGTGGGTAGCGGAAGCCTTAGGGCCCACAATACGCAGTATTTT. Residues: CSASVGSGSLRAHNTQYF.

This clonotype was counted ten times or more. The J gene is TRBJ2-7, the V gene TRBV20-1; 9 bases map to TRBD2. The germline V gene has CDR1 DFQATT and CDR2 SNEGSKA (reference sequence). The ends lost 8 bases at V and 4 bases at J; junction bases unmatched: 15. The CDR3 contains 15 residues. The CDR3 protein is CSTPSYSGSSYEQYF. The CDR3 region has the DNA TGCAGTACCCCAAGTTATAGCGGGAGTTCATACGAGCAGTACTTC.

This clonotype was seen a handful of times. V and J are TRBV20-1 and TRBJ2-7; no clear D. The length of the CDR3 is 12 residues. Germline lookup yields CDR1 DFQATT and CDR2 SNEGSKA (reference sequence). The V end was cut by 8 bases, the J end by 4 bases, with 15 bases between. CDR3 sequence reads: CSTRRVEYEQYF. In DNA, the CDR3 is TGCAGTACCCGACGGGTAGAGTACGAGCAGTACTTC.

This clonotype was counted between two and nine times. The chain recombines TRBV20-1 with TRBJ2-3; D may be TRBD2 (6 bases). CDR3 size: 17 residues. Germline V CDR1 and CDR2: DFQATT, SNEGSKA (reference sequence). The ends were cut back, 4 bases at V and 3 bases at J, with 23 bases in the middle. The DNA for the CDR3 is TGCAGTGCTATTGGGGGGTCCGCGATTGTAGGTACAGATACGCAGTATTTT. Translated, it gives CSAIGGSAIVGTDTQYF.

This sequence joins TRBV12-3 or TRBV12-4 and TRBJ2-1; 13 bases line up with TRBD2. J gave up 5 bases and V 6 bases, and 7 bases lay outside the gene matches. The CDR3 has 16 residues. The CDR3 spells CASRPTGTSGNNEQFF. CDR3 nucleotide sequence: TGTGCCAGCAGACCAACCGGGACTAGCGGGAACAATGAGCAGTTCTTC.

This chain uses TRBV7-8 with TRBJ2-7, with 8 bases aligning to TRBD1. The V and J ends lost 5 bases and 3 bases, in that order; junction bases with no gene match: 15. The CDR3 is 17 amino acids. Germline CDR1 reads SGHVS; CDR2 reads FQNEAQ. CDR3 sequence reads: CASSPKVSGGGHYEQYF. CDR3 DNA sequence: TGTGCCAGCAGCCCGAAGGTGTCAGGGGGCGGTCACTACGAGCAGTACTTC.

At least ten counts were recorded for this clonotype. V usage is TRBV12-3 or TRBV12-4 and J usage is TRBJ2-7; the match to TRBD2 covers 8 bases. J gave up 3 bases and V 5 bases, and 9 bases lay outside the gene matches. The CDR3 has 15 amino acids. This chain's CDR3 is CASSPTSGSNYEQYF. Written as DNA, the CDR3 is TGTGCCAGCAGTCCTACGAGCGGGAGTAACTACGAGCAGTACTTC.

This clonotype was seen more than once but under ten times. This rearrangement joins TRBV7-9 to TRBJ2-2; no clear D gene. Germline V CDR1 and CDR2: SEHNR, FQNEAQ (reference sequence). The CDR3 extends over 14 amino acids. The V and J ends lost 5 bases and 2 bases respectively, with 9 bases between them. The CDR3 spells CASSPMINTGELFF. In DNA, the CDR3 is TGTGCCAGCAGCCCAATGATCAACACCGGGGAGCTGTTTTTT.

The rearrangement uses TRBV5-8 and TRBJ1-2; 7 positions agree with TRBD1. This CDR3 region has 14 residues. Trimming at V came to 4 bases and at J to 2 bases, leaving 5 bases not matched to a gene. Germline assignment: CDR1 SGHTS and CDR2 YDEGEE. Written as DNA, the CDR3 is TGTGCCAGCAGCCGCAGGGGGTCCAACTATGGCTACACCTTC. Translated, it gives CASSRRGSNYGYTF.

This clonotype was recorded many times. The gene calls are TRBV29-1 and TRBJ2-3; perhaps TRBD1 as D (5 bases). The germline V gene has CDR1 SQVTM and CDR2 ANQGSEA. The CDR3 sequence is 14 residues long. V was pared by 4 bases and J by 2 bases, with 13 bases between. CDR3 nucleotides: TGCAGCGTTGCTCTAACAGGACCCACAGATACGCAGTATTTT. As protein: CSVALTGPTDTQYF.

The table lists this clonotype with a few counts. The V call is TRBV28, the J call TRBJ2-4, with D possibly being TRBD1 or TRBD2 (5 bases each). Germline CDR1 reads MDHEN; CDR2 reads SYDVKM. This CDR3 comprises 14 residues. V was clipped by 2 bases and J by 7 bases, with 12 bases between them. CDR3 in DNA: TGTGCCAGCAGTTTAGGGGGAGATGGGAACATTCAGTACTTC. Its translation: CASSLGGDGNIQYF.

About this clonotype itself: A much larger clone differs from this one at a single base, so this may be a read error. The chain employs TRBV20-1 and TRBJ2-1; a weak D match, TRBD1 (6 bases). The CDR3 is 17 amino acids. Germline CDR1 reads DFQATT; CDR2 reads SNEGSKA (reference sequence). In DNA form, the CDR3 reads TGCTGTGCTAGGGGGACCCTTTCGTGGGTGGGGATAAATGAGCAGTTCTTC. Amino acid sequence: CCARGTLSWVGINEQFF.